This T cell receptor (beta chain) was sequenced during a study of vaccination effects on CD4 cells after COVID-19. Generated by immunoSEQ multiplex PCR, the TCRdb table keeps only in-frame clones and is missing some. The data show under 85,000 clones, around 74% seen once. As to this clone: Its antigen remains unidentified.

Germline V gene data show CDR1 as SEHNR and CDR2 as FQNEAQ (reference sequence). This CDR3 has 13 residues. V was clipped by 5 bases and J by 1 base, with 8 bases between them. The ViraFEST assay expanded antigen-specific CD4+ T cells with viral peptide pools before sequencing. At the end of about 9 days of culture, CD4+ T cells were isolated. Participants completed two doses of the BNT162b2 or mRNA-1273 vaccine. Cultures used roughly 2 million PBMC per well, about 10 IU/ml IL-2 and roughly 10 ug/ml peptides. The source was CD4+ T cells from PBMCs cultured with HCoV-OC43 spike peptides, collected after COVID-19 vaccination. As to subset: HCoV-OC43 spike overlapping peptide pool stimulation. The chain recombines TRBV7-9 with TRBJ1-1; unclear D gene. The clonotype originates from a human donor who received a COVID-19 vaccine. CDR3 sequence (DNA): TGTGCCAGCAGCCCGGGCCCGAACACTGAAGCTTTCTTT. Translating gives CASSPGPNTEAFF.